A selection of T cell receptor beta chains follows, all from one sample in a study of cytomegalovirus exposure and HLA in healthy donors. Sequencing was performed with immunoSEQ multiplex PCR; in TCRdb, only in-frame clones are kept and a portion is missing. Here the sample spans about 140,000 clones, 70% to 90% being singletons. Sequencing was performed on PBMCs. Receptors originate from a woman aged 25 to 39 in good health and CMV-seronegative. The CDR3 runs from the conserved cysteine through the conserved F or W. The D gene is left open where the match is weak. The size of a clone is reported for some rows only, either as once, few or many, or as a class for expanded clones.

>TRBJ2-3|TRBV18|.|TRBD2
CASSPKRGSTDTQYF
TGTGCCAGCTCACCAAAGCGGGGGAGCACAGATACGCAGTATTTT
>TRBJ1-3|TRBV11-2|once|.
CASSENVRRNGNTIYF
TGTGCCAGCAGCGAGAACGTCCGCAGGAATGGAAACACCATATATTTT
>TRBJ1-3|TRBV7-3|.|.
CASSNDPGNTIYF
TGTGCCAGCAGCAACGACCCCGGGAACACCATATATTTT
>TRBJ2-1|TRBV7-2|.|TRBD1
CASSSDRGFIDEQFF
TGTGCCAGCAGCTCGGACAGGGGGTTTATCGATGAGCAGTTCTTC
>TRBJ1-1|TRBV18|.|.
CASSPTQGDTEAFF
TGTGCCAGCTCACCAACGCAAGGGGACACTGAAGCTTTCTTT
>TRBJ2-5|TRBV2|.|TRBD2
CASRQTSGGASRETQYF
TGTGCCAGCAGACAAACTAGCGGGGGGGCCTCTAGAGAGACCCAGTACTTC
>TRBJ1-6|TRBV9|.|TRBD1
CASSVSADGTGYSPLHF
TGTGCCAGCAGCGTATCCGCCGACGGGACAGGGTATTCACCCCTCCACTTT
>TRBJ2-7|TRBV6-1|.|.
CASSGDRRYEQYF
TGTGCCAGCAGTGGAGACAGGCGCTACGAGCAGTACTTC
>TRBJ2-2|TRBV7-8|.|.
CASSRYDSIGAGELFF
TGTGCCAGCAGCCGATACGACTCTATAGGGGCCGGGGAGCTGTTTTTT
>TRBJ1-2|TRBV6-5|.|TRBD1
CATYRGPNYGYTF
TGTGCCACCTACAGGGGACCCAACTATGGCTACACCTTC
>TRBJ2-5|TRBV2|.|.
CASNVVQGGTQYF
TGTGCCAGCAATGTAGTGCAAGGGGGGACCCAGTACTTC
>TRBJ1-1|TRBV19|.|.
CASTPGAGVKRTEAFF
TGTGCCAGTACCCCTGGGGCAGGGGTTAAACGCACTGAAGCTTTCTTT
>TRBJ1-2|TRBV5-6|.|.
CASSTRNYGYTF
TGTGCCAGCAGTACACGAAACTATGGCTACACCTTC
>TRBJ2-1|TRBV5-1|.|TRBD2
CASNSGGLDEQFF
TGCGCCAGCAACTCGGGGGGATTGGATGAGCAGTTCTTC
>TRBJ2-1|TRBV7-6|once|.
CASSSEGLDRNEQFF
TGTGCCAGCAGCTCCGAGGGTCTTGATCGCAATGAGCAGTTCTTC
>TRBJ1-2|TRBV27|.|TRBD1
CATKAQGQLGGYTF
TGTGCCACCAAAGCCCAGGGACAGCTCGGTGGCTACACCTTC
>TRBJ2-5|TRBV5-4|.|.
CASSSTRGSYQETQYF
TGTGCCAGCAGCTCCACCCGCGGGTCCTACCAAGAGACCCAGTACTTC
>TRBJ2-7|TRBV28|.|.
CASRNSGYEQYF
TGTGCCAGCAGGAATTCAGGCTACGAGCAGTACTTC
>TRBJ2-7|TRBV6-5|.|TRBD1
CASSYWGTAYEQYF
TGTGCCAGCAGTTACTGGGGGACAGCCTACGAGCAGTACTTC
>TRBJ2-5|TRBV6-4|.|TRBD2
CASSDSGLEKQETQYF
TGTGCCAGCAGTGACTCGGGACTAGAAAAACAAGAGACCCAGTACTTC
>TRBJ1-6|TRBV5-1|once|TRBD1
CASSTTGSSYNSPLHF
TGCGCCAGCAGCACGACAGGGAGCTCCTATAATTCACCCCTCCACTTT
>TRBJ1-2|TRBV9|.|.
CASSEGFFGYTF
TGTGCCAGCAGCGAGGGGTTTTTTGGCTACACCTTC
>TRBJ2-5|TRBV25-1|.|.
CASSEKGSRETQYF
TGTGCCAGCAGTGAAAAGGGGTCGCGGGAGACCCAGTACTTC
>TRBJ2-5|TRBV28|.|TRBD2
CASSPLAGGQETQYF
TGTGCCAGCAGTCCACTAGCGGGGGGACAAGAGACCCAGTACTTC
>TRBJ2-3|TRBV28|.|.
CASSPPLGAGDTQYF
TGTGCCAGCAGTCCCCCGTTGGGGGCAGGCGATACGCAGTATTTT
>TRBJ2-5|TRBV18|once|.
CASSPSQGLPPGQETQYF
TGTGCCAGCTCACCAAGCCAGGGGCTACCCCCGGGTCAAGAGACCCAGTACTTC
>TRBJ2-1|TRBV2|.|TRBD2
CASRPGTSHEQFF
TGTGCCAGCAGGCCCGGGACTAGCCATGAGCAGTTCTTC